The present TCR beta chain was sequenced within a study of blood T cell repertoires in COVID-19. A single count supports this clone. Sequencing used immunoSEQ multiplex PCR; TCRdb keeps in-frame clones, though not all of them. The sample comprises 25,000 to 35,000 clones, over 75% of which are singletons, and around a sixth rests with the top ten. CDR3 length: 15 residues. Germline V CDR1 and CDR2: LNHNV, YYDKDF (reference sequence). V was cut by 0 bases and J by 5 bases, with 14 bases left in between. The chain recombines TRBV15 with TRBJ2-7; D unresolved. Sequencing was done on a sample of peripheral blood. This sequence was found in a man in his 70s with active COVID-19. In nucleotides, the CDR3 is TGTGCCACCAGCAGAGACCCTGGCGGAGCAGACGAGCAGTACTTC. Its protein product is CATSRDPGGADEQYF.